The T cell receptor beta chain under discussion was sequenced for a study of spatial heterogeneity in lung cancer. TCRdb independently ran MiXCR on the 5' RACE reads; one entry per CDR3 protein. Seen here are around 6,600 distinct CDR3 sequences, 5% to 6% observed once, and the top ten hold just over 8%. The time point here: sample taken at primary tumor resection. Sequencing of whole RNA from tumor, nontumor lung or frozen PBMC involved no sorting. The donors comprised about 70 untreated early-stage non-small cell lung cancer patients. The V end was cut by 5 bases, the J end by 4 bases, with 17 bases between. Germline V lookup: CDR1 SEHNR, CDR2 FQNEAQ (reference sequence). This CDR3 has 15 amino acids. This clonotype showed up many times.

The source material was normal lung tissue next to the tumor, sampled at surgery. The rearrangement joins TRBV7-9 to TRBJ1-1, with D uncertain. The TCR sequence derives from a female donor with early-stage non-small cell lung cancer. CDR3 region: CASSQTQAFGTEAFF. CDR3 DNA sequence: TGTGCCAGCAGCCAGACACAAGCGTTCGGCACTGAAGCTTTCTTT. Drawing the rest from reference TRBV7-9 and TRBJ1-1, the complete variable domain is DTGVSQNPRHKITKRGQNVTFRCDPISEHNRLYWYRQTLGQGPEFLTYFQNEAQLEKSRLLSDRFSAERPKGSFSTLEIQRTEQGDSAMYLCASSQTQAFGTEAFFGQGTRLTVV.